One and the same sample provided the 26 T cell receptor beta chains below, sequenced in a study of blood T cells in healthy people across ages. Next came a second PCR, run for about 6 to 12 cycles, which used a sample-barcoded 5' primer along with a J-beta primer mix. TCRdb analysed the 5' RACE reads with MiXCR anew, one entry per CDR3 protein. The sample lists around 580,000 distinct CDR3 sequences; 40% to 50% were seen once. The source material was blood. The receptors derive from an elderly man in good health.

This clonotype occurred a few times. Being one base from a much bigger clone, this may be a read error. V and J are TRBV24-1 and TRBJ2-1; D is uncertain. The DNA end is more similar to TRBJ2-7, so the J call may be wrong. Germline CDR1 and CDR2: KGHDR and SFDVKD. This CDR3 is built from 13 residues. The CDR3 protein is CATSEKSYNEQYF. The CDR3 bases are TGTGCCACCAGTGAAAAATCCTACAATGAGCAGTACTTC.

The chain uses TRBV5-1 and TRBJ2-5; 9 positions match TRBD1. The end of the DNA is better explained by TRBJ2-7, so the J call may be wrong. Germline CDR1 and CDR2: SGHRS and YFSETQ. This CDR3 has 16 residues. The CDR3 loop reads CASSSMGQGLSYEQYF. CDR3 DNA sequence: TGCGCCAGCAGCTCAATGGGACAGGGCTTGTCCTACGAGCAGTACTTC.

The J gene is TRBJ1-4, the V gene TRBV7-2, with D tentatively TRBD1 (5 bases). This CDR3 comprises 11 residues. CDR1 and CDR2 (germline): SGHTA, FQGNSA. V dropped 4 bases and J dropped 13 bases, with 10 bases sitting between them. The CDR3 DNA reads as TGTGCCAGCAGCTCCGGACAAACACTGTTTTTT. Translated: CASSSGQTLFF.

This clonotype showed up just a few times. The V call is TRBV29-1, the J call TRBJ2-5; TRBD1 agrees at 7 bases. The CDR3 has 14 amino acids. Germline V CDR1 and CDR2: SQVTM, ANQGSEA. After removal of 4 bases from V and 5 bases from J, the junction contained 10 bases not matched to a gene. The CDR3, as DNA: TGCAGCGTTGCCCCAGGGGGAGCGGCTGAGACCCAGTACTTC. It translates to CSVAPGGAAETQYF.

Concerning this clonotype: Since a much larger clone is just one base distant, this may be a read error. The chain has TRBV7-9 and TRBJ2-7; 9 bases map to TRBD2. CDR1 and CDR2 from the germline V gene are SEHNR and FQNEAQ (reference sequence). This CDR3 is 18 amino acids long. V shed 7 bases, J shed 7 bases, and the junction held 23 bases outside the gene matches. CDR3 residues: CASTRPWGLALEYNEQYF. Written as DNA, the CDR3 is TGTGCCAGCACCCGGCCGTGGGGACTAGCCCTGGAGTACAATGAGCAGTACTTC.

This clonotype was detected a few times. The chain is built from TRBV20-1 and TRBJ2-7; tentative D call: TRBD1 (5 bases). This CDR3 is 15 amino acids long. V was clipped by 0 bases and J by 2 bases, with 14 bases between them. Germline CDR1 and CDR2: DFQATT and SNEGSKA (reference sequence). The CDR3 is CSARDQGSGTYEQYF. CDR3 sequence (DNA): TGCAGTGCTAGAGATCAGGGCAGTGGGACCTACGAGCAGTACTTC.

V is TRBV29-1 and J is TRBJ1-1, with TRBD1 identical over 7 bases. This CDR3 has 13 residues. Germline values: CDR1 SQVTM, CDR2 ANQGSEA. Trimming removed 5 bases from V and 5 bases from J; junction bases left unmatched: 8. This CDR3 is CSVLGQPSTEAFF. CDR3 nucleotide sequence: TGCAGCGTTCTGGGACAGCCTTCAACTGAAGCTTTCTTT.

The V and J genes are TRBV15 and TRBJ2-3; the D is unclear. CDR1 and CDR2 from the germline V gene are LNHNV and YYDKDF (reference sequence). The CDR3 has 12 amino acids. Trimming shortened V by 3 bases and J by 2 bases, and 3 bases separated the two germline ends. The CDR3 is CATSSFTDTQYF. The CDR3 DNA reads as TGTGCCACCAGCAGCTTCACAGATACGCAGTATTTT.

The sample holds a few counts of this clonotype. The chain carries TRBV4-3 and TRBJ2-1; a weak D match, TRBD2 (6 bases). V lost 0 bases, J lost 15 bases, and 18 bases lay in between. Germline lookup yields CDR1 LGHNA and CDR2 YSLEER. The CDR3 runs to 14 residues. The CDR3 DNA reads TGCGCCAGCAGCCAAGATGAGGCCGGGACTTTACTGTTCTTC. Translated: CASSQDEAGTLLFF.

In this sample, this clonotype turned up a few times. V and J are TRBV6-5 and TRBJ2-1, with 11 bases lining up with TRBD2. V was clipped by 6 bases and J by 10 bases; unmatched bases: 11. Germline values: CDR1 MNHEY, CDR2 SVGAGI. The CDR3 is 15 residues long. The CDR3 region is CASRYTSGSTSEQFF. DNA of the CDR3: TGTGCCAGCAGGTACACTAGCGGGAGTACGTCGGAGCAGTTCTTC.

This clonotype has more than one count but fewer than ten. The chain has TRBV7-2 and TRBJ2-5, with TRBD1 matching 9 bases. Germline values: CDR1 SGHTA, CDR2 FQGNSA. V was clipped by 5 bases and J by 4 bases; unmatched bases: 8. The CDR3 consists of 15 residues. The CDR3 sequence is CASSPTGGVGETQYF. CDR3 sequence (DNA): TGTGCCAGCAGCCCCACAGGGGGCGTAGGAGAGACCCAGTACTTC. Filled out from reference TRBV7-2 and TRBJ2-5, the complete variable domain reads GAGVSQSPSNKVTEKGKDVELRCDPISGHTALYWYRQSLGQGLEFLIYFQGNSAPDKSGLPSDRFSAERTGGSVSTLTIQRTQQEDSAVYLCASSPTGGVGETQYFGPGTRLLVL.

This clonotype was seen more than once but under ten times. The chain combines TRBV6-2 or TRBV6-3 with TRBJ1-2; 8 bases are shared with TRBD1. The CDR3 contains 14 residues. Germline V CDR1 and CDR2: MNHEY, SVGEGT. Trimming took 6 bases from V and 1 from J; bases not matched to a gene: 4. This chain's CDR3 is CASRKQGDNYGYTF. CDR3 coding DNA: TGTGCCAGCAGAAAACAGGGGGATAACTATGGCTACACCTTC.

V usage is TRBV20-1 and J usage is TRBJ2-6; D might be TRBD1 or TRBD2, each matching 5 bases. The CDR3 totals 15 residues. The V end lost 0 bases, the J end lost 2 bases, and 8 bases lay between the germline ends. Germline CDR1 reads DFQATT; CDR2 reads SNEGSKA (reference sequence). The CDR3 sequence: CSAREGPAGANVLTF. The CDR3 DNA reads TGCAGTGCTAGAGAGGGACCCGCTGGGGCCAACGTCCTGACTTTC.

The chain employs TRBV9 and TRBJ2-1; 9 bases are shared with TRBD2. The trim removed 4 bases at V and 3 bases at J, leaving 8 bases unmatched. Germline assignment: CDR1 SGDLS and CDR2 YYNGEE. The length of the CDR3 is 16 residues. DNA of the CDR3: TGTGCCAGCAGCCTAAAAGCGGGAGGTAACTACAATGAGCAGTTCTTC. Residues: CASSLKAGGNYNEQFF.

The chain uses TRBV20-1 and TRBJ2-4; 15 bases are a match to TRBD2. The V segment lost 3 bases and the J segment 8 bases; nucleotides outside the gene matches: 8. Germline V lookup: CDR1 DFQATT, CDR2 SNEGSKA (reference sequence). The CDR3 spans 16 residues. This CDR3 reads CSARGRTSGGAYIQYF. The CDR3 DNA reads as TGCAGTGCTAGGGGGCGGACTAGCGGGGGGGCGTACATTCAGTACTTC.

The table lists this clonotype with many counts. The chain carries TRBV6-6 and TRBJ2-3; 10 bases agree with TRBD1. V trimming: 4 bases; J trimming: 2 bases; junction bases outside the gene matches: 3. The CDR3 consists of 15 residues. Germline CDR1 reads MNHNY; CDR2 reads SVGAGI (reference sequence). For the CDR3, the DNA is TGTGCCAGCAGTTGGGGGACAGGGGCCACAGATACGCAGTATTTT. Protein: CASSWGTGATDTQYF.

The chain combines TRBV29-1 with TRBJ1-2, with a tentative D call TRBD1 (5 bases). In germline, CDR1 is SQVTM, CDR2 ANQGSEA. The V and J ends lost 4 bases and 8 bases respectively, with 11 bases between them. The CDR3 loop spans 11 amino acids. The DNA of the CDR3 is TGCAGCGTTGTGCCAGGGTACGGCTACACCTTC. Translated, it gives CSVVPGYGYTF.

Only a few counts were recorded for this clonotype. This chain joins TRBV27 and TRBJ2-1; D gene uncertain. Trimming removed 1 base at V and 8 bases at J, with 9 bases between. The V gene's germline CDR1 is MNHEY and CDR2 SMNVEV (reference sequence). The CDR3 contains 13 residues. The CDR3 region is CASSLYVFDEQFF. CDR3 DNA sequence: TGTGCCAGCAGTTTATATGTTTTCGATGAGCAGTTCTTC.

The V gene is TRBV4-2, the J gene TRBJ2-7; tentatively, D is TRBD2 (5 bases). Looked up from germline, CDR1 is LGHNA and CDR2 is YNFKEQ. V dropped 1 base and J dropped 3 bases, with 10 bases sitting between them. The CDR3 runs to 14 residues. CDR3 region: CASSQGLLFYEQYF. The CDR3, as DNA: TGTGCCAGCAGCCAAGGACTACTTTTCTACGAGCAGTACTTC.

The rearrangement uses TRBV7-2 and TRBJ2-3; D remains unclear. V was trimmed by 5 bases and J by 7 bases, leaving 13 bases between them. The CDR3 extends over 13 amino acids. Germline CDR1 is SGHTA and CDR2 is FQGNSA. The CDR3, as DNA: TGTGCCAGCAGCGCAGTCGGGCCTAATACGCAGTATTTT. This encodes CASSAVGPNTQYF.

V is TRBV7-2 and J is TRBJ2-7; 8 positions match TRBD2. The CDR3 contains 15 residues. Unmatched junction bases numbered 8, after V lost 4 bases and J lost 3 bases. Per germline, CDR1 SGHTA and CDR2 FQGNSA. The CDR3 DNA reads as TGTGCCAGCAGCTCCCTAAGCGGGGGATTCTACGAGCAGTACTTC. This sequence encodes CASSSLSGGFYEQYF. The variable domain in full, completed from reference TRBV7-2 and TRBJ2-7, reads GAGVSQSPSNKVTEKGKDVELRCDPISGHTALYWYRQSLGQGLEFLIYFQGNSAPDKSGLPSDRFSAERTGGSVSTLTIQRTQQEDSAVYLCASSSLSGGFYEQYFGPGTRLTVT.

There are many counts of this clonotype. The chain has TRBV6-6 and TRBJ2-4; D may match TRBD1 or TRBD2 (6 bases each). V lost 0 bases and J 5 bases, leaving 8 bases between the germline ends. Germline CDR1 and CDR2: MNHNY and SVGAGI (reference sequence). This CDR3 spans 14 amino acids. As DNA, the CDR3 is TGTGCCAGCAGTTACTCGAGGGGGGAAAACATTCAGTACTTC. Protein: CASSYSRGENIQYF.

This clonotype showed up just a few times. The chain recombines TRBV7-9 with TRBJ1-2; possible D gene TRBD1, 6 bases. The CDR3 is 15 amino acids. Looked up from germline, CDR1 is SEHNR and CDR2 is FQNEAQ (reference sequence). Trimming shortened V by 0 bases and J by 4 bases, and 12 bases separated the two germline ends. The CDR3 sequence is CASSLAGAGSYGYTF. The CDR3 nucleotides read TGTGCCAGCAGCTTAGCGGGGGCCGGGTCCTATGGCTACACCTTC.

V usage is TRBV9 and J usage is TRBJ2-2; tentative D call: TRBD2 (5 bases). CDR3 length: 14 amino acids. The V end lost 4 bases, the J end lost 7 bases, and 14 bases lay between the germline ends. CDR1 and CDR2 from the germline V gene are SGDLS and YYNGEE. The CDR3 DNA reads TGTGCCAGCAGCCCCCCGGCGGGCCGCGGGGAGCTGTTTTTT. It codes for CASSPPAGRGELFF. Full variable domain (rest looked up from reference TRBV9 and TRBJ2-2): DSGVTQTPKHLITATGQRVTLRCSPRSGDLSVYWYQQSLDQGLQFLIQYYNGEERAKGNILERFSAQQFPDLHSELNLSSLELGDSALYFCASSPPAGRGELFFGEGSRLTVL.

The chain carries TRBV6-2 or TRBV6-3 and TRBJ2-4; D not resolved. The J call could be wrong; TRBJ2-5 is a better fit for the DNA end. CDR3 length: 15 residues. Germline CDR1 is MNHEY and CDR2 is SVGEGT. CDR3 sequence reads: CASSYSFWGQETQYF. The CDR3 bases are TGTGCCAGCAGTTACTCATTCTGGGGTCAAGAGACCCAGTACTTC.

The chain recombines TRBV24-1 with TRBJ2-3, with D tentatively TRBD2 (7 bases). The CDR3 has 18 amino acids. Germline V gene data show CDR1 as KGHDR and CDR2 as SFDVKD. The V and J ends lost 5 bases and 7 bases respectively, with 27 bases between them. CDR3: CATSGLEDSIRGAHTQYF. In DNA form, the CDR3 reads TGTGCCACCAGTGGACTGGAGGACAGTATTCGGGGGGCGCATACGCAGTATTTT.